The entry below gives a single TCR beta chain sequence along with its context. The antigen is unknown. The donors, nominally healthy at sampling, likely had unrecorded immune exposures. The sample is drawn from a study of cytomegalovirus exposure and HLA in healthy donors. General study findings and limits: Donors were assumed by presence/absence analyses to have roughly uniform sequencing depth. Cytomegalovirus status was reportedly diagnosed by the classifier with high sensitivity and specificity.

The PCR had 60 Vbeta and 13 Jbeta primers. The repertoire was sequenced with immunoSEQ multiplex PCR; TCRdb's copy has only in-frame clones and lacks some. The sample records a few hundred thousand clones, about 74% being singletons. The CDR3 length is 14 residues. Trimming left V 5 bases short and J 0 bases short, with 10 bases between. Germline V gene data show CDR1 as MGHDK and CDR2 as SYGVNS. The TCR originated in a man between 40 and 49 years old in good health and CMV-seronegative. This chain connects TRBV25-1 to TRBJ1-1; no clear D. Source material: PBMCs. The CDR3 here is CASSPTALNTEAFF. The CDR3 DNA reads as TGTGCCAGCAGTCCTACAGCTTTGAACACTGAAGCTTTCTTT.